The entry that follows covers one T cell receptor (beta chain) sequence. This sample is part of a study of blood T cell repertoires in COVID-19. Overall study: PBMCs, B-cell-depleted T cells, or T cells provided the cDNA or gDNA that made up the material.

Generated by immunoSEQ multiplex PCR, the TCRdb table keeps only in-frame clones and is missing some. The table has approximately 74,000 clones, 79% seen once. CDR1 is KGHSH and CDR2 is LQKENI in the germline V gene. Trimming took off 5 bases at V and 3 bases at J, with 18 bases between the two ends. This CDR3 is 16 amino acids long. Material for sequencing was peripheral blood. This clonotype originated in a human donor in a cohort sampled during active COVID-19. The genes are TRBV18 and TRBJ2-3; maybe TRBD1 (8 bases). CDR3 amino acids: CASSSQQGEGTDTQYF. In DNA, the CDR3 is TGTGCCAGCTCATCACAACAGGGGGAGGGAACAGATACGCAGTATTTT.